These 28 T cell receptor beta chains were all obtained from the same sample, sequenced in a study of CXCR3-negative and CXCR3-positive naive CD8 T cells. Study outcomes and limitations: TRB CDR3s were more hydrophobic in CXCR3-positive than in CXCR3-negative naive cells.

For these TCRs, the target antigens are not known. The libraries of TRB cDNA were prepared using 5' RACE with UMI labels. With the 5' RACE reads reprocessed, TCRdb shows one record per CDR3 protein and no DNA. The repertoire shows tens of thousands of distinct CDR3 sequences; the top ten hold approximately 0.74%. The sample taken for sequencing was naive CXCR3+ CD8+ T cells from blood. Described subset: CD45RO-CCR7+CD27+CD95- naive CD8+ T cells expressing CXCR3 (TNR3+). These receptors all come from a human donor in good health. Some clones in this sample may be carry-over from other donors' samples.

The chain combines TRBV19 with TRBJ2-1; with no DNA, the TCRdb D assignment of TRBD1 cannot be verified. The germline CDR1 and CDR2 sequences are LNHDA and SQIVND (reference sequence). This CDR3 spans 17 amino acids. The chain's CDR3 is CASTSLTFGADYNEQFF.

The chain couples TRBV12-3 or TRBV12-4 to TRBJ2-7; the TCRdb D gene call, TRBD1, has no DNA to confirm it. The CDR3 is 13 residues long. The CDR3 spells CASSLGGWYEQYF.

This sequence joins TRBV18 and TRBJ1-1; with no DNA, the TCRdb D assignment of TRBD1 cannot be verified. Germline V CDR1 and CDR2: KGHSH, LQKENI. The CDR3 extends over 15 amino acids. CDR3 protein: CASGGGALQIAEAFF.

This chain connects TRBV5-4 to TRBJ2-2. Germline loops: CDR1 SGHNT, CDR2 YYREEE (reference sequence). The CDR3 spans 12 residues. The CDR3 spells CASSPITGELFF.

The CDR3 protein is CASSPGWRTYNEQFF. The gene calls are TRBV7-7 and TRBJ2-1; the TRBD1 assignment by TCRdb is unverifiable without DNA. This CDR3 has 15 residues. Germline V gene data show CDR1 as SSHAT and CDR2 as FNYEAQ (reference sequence).

The V and J genes are TRBV6-2 or TRBV6-3 and TRBJ2-3; TCRdb names TRBD1, which stays unverified in the absence of DNA. The CDR3 loop spans 16 amino acids. From germline, CDR1 is MNHEY and CDR2 SVGEGT. CDR3 loop: CASSYSDREDADTQYF.

V gene TRBV20-1 combines with J gene TRBJ1-4. From germline, CDR1 is DFQATT and CDR2 SNEGSKA (reference sequence). CDR3 length: 11 amino acids. This CDR3 is CSDEPNEKLFF.

The V gene is TRBV7-3, the J gene TRBJ2-1. This CDR3 has 12 amino acids. Germline V gene lookup returns CDR1 SGHTA and CDR2 FQGTGA. Here the CDR3 reads CATRGPNNEQFF. Complete variable domain (other parts from reference TRBV7-3 and TRBJ2-1): GAGVSQTPSNKVTEKGKYVELRCDPISGHTALYWYRQSLGQGPEFLIYFQGTGAADDSGLPNDRFFAVRPEGSVSTLKIQRTERGDSAVYLCATRGPNNEQFFGPGTRLTVL.

The rearrangement links TRBV6-6 to TRBJ1-1; TCRdb designates TRBD1, a call that cannot be tested without DNA. The CDR3 has 15 amino acids. Germline V gene data show CDR1 as MNHNY and CDR2 as SVGAGI (reference sequence). The CDR3 spells CASSWTGGQNTEAFF.

V usage is TRBV28 and J usage is TRBJ1-1. Germline CDR1 and CDR2: MDHEN and SYDVKM. The CDR3 spans 14 residues. The CDR3 here is CASSLPAMNTEAFF.

CDR3 loop: CAISESTGREQYF. The chain joins TRBV10-3 to TRBJ2-7; lacking DNA, the TRBD1 call made by TCRdb goes unchecked. The CDR3 spans 13 residues. The germline V gene has CDR1 ENHRY and CDR2 SYGVKD.

The chain joins TRBV5-6 to TRBJ2-3; TCRdb picks TRBD1, but there is no DNA to check that call. CDR1 and CDR2 (germline): SGHDT, YYEEEE. This CDR3 is built from 16 residues. CDR3 loop: CASSLEEGAQTDTQYF.

The V gene is TRBV20-1, the J gene TRBJ2-2; TCRdb lists TRBD1, though no DNA is available to test this call. CDR1 is DFQATT and CDR2 is SNEGSKA in the germline V gene (reference sequence). The CDR3 loop spans 14 amino acids. The chain's CDR3 is CSARDRRYTGELFF.

This chain connects TRBV7-2 to TRBJ1-5; no DNA is available, so the TRBD1 call from TCRdb remains unchecked. The CDR3 has 18 amino acids. The germline V gene has CDR1 SGHTA and CDR2 FQGNSA. The CDR3 sequence is CASSLEGQGAGGNQPQHF.

V gene TRBV27 combines with J gene TRBJ2-7. Germline V lookup: CDR1 MNHEY, CDR2 SMNVEV (reference sequence). CDR3 length: 13 amino acids. CDR3 sequence reads: CASSSPATYEQYF.

This chain joins TRBV12-3 or TRBV12-4 and TRBJ1-6. CDR3 length equals 14 residues. CDR3 in amino acids: CASTTGGGIRPLHF.

The chain has TRBV27 and TRBJ1-1; TCRdb returns TRBD1, unconfirmable since there is no DNA. CDR1 and CDR2 from the germline V gene are MNHEY and SMNVEV (reference sequence). The CDR3 consists of 14 residues. CDR3 amino acids: CASSYEGGLTEAFF.

The CDR3 loop is CASSPWELAGGQFYEQYF. The chain uses TRBV4-2 and TRBJ2-7; TCRdb reports TRBD2, a call that lacks DNA to check it against. This CDR3 region has 18 residues. The germline CDR1 and CDR2 sequences are LGHNA and YNFKEQ.

This rearrangement joins TRBV15 to TRBJ1-2. CDR3 length equals 11 residues. CDR1 and CDR2 (germline): LNHNV, YYDKDF (reference sequence). The CDR3 reads CATSTGYGYTF.

V is TRBV29-1 and J is TRBJ2-7; TCRdb picks TRBD1, but there is no DNA to check that call. CDR3 length equals 15 residues. Germline-derived CDR1 and CDR2 are SQVTM and ANQGSEA. The chain's CDR3 is CSVDYGTGETYEQYF.

The J gene is TRBJ2-2, the V gene TRBV7-9; TCRdb's D call, TRBD1, is unchecked because there is no DNA. CDR1 and CDR2 (germline): SEHNR, FQNEAQ (reference sequence). The CDR3 sequence is 12 residues long. The CDR3: CASSFGIGELFF.

The rearrangement uses TRBV6-6 and TRBJ1-6; TCRdb names TRBD1, which stays unverified in the absence of DNA. The CDR3 length is 13 residues. Germline lookup yields CDR1 MNHNY and CDR2 SVGAGI (reference sequence). This chain's CDR3 is CASSQGADSPLHF.

V gene TRBV4-3 combines with J gene TRBJ2-1; with no DNA, the TCRdb D assignment of TRBD1 cannot be verified. The CDR3 is 16 amino acids. Germline-derived CDR1 and CDR2 are LGHNA and YSLEER. CDR3: CASSQDPPDIYNEQFF.

The J gene is TRBJ2-1, the V gene TRBV7-2; TCRdb's assignment of TRBD1 cannot be checked, as there is no DNA. This CDR3 spans 18 amino acids. CDR1 is SGHTA and CDR2 is FQGNSA in the germline V gene. CDR3 protein: CASSLALAGASSYNEQFF.

The CDR3 sequence: CSVRPAGTGAPGELFF. The V call is TRBV29-1, the J call TRBJ2-2; TCRdb's D gene call, TRBD1, goes unchecked for lack of DNA. Per the germline V gene, CDR1 is SQVTM and CDR2 is ANQGSEA. CDR3 length equals 16 residues.

The chain uses TRBV14 and TRBJ2-3. This CDR3 is 14 amino acids long. Germline CDR1 and CDR2: SGHDN and FVKESK. CDR3: CASSQGISTDTQYF.

The chain has TRBV4-1 and TRBJ1-4. In germline, CDR1 is MGHRA, CDR2 YSYEKL. The length of the CDR3 is 15 residues. The CDR3: CASSRQGAITEKLFF.

This chain connects TRBV29-1 to TRBJ1-2; lacking DNA, the TRBD1 call made by TCRdb goes unchecked. CDR1 SQVTM and CDR2 ANQGSEA come from the germline V gene. This CDR3 spans 15 amino acids. This CDR3 is CSVDLSLEGAWGYTF.